A single sample is the source of the 11 T cell receptor beta chains below, sequenced in a study of blood T cell repertoires in COVID-19. The protocol was immunoSEQ multiplex PCR, while the TCRdb copy is restricted to in-frame clones and leaves out a portion. Seen here are fewer than 250,000 clones, around 92% observed once, and the top ten hold around 8.4%. Source material: PBMCs or T cells enriched from blood (not recorded which). All receptors come from a woman younger than 30 who had recovered from COVID-19.

The V gene is TRBV5-5, the J gene TRBJ1-6; a possible D gene is TRBD1 (6 bases). The ends were cut back, 6 bases at V and 5 bases at J, with 12 bases in the middle. Germline CDR1 SGHKS, CDR2 YYEKEE (reference sequence). This CDR3 spans 14 amino acids. The CDR3 DNA sequence: TGTGCCAGCAACTTACAGGGAGATAATTCACCCCTCCACTTT. Its translation is CASNLQGDNSPLHF.

J is TRBJ1-5 and V is TRBV2, with a possible D match to TRBD1 (6 bases). V was trimmed by 5 bases and J by 0 bases, leaving 8 bases between them. Germline V gives CDR1 SNHLY, CDR2 FYNNEI. CDR3 length equals 14 residues. CDR3 nucleotides: TGTGCCAGCAGTACGGACAGTAGCAATCAGCCCCAGCATTTT. Protein: CASSTDSSNQPQHF.

This chain joins TRBV4-1 and TRBJ2-5; 11 bases align to TRBD2. V shed 4 bases and J 2 bases; nucleotides not matched to a gene: 3. Per germline, CDR1 MGHRA and CDR2 YSYEKL. The CDR3 sequence is 15 residues long. This CDR3 is CASSLLAGDQETQYF. DNA of the CDR3: TGCGCCAGCAGCCTACTAGCGGGGGATCAAGAGACCCAGTACTTC.

V usage is TRBV6-4 and J usage is TRBJ2-1; 8 nucleotides line up with TRBD2. The germline CDR1 and CDR2 sequences are MRHNA and SNTAGT. V dropped 3 bases and J dropped 7; count of bases not matched to a gene: 5. CDR3 length equals 14 residues. This CDR3 is CASSEAGGWNEQFF. The CDR3 DNA reads as TGTGCCAGCAGTGAGGCGGGGGGATGGAATGAGCAGTTCTTC.

The rearrangement uses TRBV9 and TRBJ1-5, with D unresolved. CDR1 and CDR2 (germline): SGDLS, YYNGEE. CDR3 size: 14 residues. Trimming removed 0 bases from V and 2 bases from J, with 6 bases in between. The CDR3 region has the DNA TGTGCCAGCAGCGTAGACCAGGGCAATCAGCCCCAGCATTTT. Translating gives CASSVDQGNQPQHF. The full variable domain, in which reference TRBV9 and TRBJ1-5 provide the parts outside the CDR3, is DSGVTQTPKHLITATGQRVTLRCSPRSGDLSVYWYQQSLDQGLQFLIQYYNGEERAKGNILERFSAQQFPDLHSELNLSSLELGDSALYFCASSVDQGNQPQHFGDGTRLSIL.

The genes are TRBV5-1 and TRBJ2-7; TRBD2 agrees at 9 bases. Trimming at V came to 0 bases and at J to 1 base, leaving 5 bases not matched to a gene. Germline loops: CDR1 SGHRS, CDR2 YFSETQ. CDR3 length: 16 amino acids. The CDR3 region has the DNA TGCGCCAGCAGCTTGGTCGCTAGCGGGGAATCCTACGAGCAGTACTTC. This encodes CASSLVASGESYEQYF.

The J gene is TRBJ1-1, the V gene TRBV24-1; D not resolved. This CDR3 spans 16 amino acids. Trimming stripped 8 bases from V and 2 bases from J, with 20 bases between. Looked up from germline, CDR1 is KGHDR and CDR2 is SFDVKD. The CDR3 DNA reads TGTGCCACCAATCACACTCCAAACTCGGGAAACACTGAAGCTTTCTTT. Residues: CATNHTPNSGNTEAFF.

The chain is built from TRBV6-1 and TRBJ1-3, with a weak D call TRBD1 (5 bases). Germline CDR1 reads MNHNS; CDR2 reads SASEGT. The CDR3 contains 16 residues. V gave up 4 bases and J gave up 0 bases, with 13 bases separating them. The CDR3 sequence is CASSGVGLLSGNTIYF. The CDR3 DNA sequence: TGTGCCAGCAGTGGTGTGGGACTTCTCTCTGGAAACACCATATATTTT.

The rearrangement uses TRBV6-5 and TRBJ1-4; D might be TRBD1 (6 bases). This CDR3 is built from 15 residues. Deletions cut 8 bases from V and 3 bases from J, with 16 bases between. From germline, CDR1 is MNHEY and CDR2 SVGAGI. The CDR3 region has the DNA TGTGCCAGCGGAAACAGGGCTCAAGCTAATGAAAAACTGTTTTTT. It yields the protein CASGNRAQANEKLFF.

This chain connects TRBV24-1 to TRBJ1-2; perhaps TRBD1 as D (6 bases). Looked up from germline, CDR1 is KGHDR and CDR2 is SFDVKD. The CDR3 has 14 residues. The V end was cut by 4 bases, the J end by 0 bases, with 8 bases between. CDR3 in amino acids: CATSETGPNYGYTF. The CDR3 DNA reads as TGTGCCACCAGTGAGACAGGTCCTAACTATGGCTACACCTTC.

The chain has TRBV27 and TRBJ1-2; 8 bases are shared with TRBD1. Germline CDR1 reads MNHEY; CDR2 reads SMNVEV (reference sequence). The CDR3 covers 17 residues. J gave up 4 bases and V 4 bases, and 14 bases lay outside the gene matches. The CDR3 DNA follows: TGTGCCAGCAGTTACACATCCATCAGGGGGCTTGGCTATGGCTACACCTTC. Translation gives CASSYTSIRGLGYGYTF.